Listed here is a single T cell receptor beta chain. The antigen is unknown. The data stem from a study of T cell responses to AZD1222 COVID-19 vaccine. The study's findings and limits: Clonal diversity was possibly underestimated; the donors were predominantly white British and more often female. Spike-spanning, vaccine-associated CD4 TCRs were dominant at 160-218 and 743-854. It was only a handful of AZD1222 recipients who were seropositive at baseline.

Assay: immunoSEQ multiplex PCR; the TCRdb copy retains only in-frame clones and omits some. The sample carries over 130,000 clones, approximately 92% recorded once. The V segment lost 3 bases and the J segment 2 bases; nucleotides outside the gene matches: 14. Germline V gene data show CDR1 as DFQATT and CDR2 as SNEGSKA (reference sequence). The CDR3 is made up of 18 amino acids. The starting material was peripheral blood, obtained on day 0 of AZD1222 vaccination. The sequence came from an adult in good health. The J gene is TRBJ1-5, the V gene TRBV20-1, with 9 positions matching TRBD1. The CDR3 here is CSASTWDRVGMGNQPQHF. The CDR3, as DNA: TGCAGTGCTAGTACGTGGGACAGGGTGGGTATGGGCAATCAGCCCCAGCATTTT.